This T cell receptor beta chain is from a study of blood T cell repertoires in COVID-19. Sequencing was performed with immunoSEQ multiplex PCR; in TCRdb, only in-frame clones are kept and a portion is missing. This sample has 200,000 or so clones, with about 82% found just once. The sequence was obtained from a woman in her 30s with acute or convalescent COVID-19. Sequenced material: peripheral blood.

The chain's CDR3 is CASSEPGLAANEQFF. The DNA for the CDR3 is TGCGCCAGCAGCGAACCGGGACTAGCCGCCAATGAGCAGTTCTTC. The chain couples TRBV10-2 to TRBJ2-1, with 9 bases matching TRBD2. The CDR3 consists of 15 residues. V was pared by 6 bases and J by 6 bases, with 9 bases of the junction left unmatched. CDR1 WSHSY and CDR2 SAAADI come from the germline V gene.